This T cell receptor beta chain was identified during a study of OX40 agonist ivuxolimab in advanced cancers. The V end lost 6 bases, the J end lost 7 bases, and 15 bases lay between the germline ends. Germline V lookup: CDR1 MDHEN, CDR2 SYDVKM. The CDR3 is 13 residues long. Repertoires were generated with immunoSEQ multiplex PCR, while TCRdb's copy carries only in-frame clones and drops some. The data show tens of thousands of clones, approximately 81% seen once. The TCR originated in an adult with an advanced solid tumor such as melanoma, head and neck, liver or kidney cancer. This material consisted of CD4+ or CD8+ T cells sorted from blood, taken in a trial of the OX40 agonist ivuxolimab. The chain carries TRBV28 and TRBJ1-1; TRBD1 might be the D (6 bases). The CDR3 DNA sequence: TGTGCCAGCAGCCGTCCGCAGGGGAATGAAGCTTTCTTT. It yields the protein CASSRPQGNEAFF.